The next 22 T cell receptor beta chains were all read from a single sample in a study of vaccination effects on CD4 cells after COVID-19 (dated by TCRdb to 2022 to 2024). No antigen has been assigned to these receptors. After 10 days of culture, CD4+ T cells were isolated with the EasySep CD4+ T cell isolation kit. Libraries were made using the immunoSEQ multiplex PCR assay. As stored in TCRdb, this immuneACCESS dataset retains in-frame rearrangements with V and J assigned. A fraction of the clones does not appear; measured against another copy, unresolved V genes explain less than half of the discrepancy, and the remainder lacks a known reason. The sample includes over 65,000 clones, with over 60% observed a single time. The top ten hold roughly 1.9% of the sample. This specimen consisted of CD4+ T cells from PBMCs cultured without peptide, obtained before COVID-19 vaccination. The receptor set was obtained from a human donor who received a COVID-19 vaccine.

The chain has TRBV2 and TRBJ2-5; D is undetermined. Germline values: CDR1 SNHLY, CDR2 FYNNEI. V lost 6 bases and J lost 3, with 11 bases in between. The CDR3 is 13 residues long. CDR3 amino acids: CASRPGGKETQYF. The DNA of the CDR3 is TGTGCCAGCAGGCCAGGTGGTAAAGAGACCCAGTACTTC.

The rearrangement uses TRBV27 and TRBJ2-7; no clear D. The germline gives CDR1 MNHEY, CDR2 SMNVEV (reference sequence). The V gene lost 2 bases and the J gene lost 0 bases, with 8 bases spanning the gap. This CDR3 is 14 amino acids long. In DNA form, the CDR3 reads TGTGCCAGCAGTTTAAAGTCTAGCTCCTACGAGCAGTACGTC. It encodes CASSLKSSSYEQYV.

The chain links TRBV7-2 to TRBJ2-2, with D possibly matching TRBD1 (6 bases). CDR3 length equals 17 residues. V was shortened by 3 bases and J by 7 bases, with 21 bases between the two germline ends. In germline, CDR1 is SGHTA, CDR2 FQGNSA. As DNA, the CDR3 is TGTGCCAGCAGCTTGATCCCCCCCGGGACAAGGGGCGGGGAGCTGTTTTTT. Its translation: CASSLIPPGTRGGELFF.

This chain uses TRBV29-1 with TRBJ1-3; 7 nucleotides agree with TRBD1. Germline V gene lookup returns CDR1 SQVTM and CDR2 ANQGSEA. This CDR3 contains 15 residues. J lost 1 base, V lost 7 bases, and 10 bases had no gene match. The CDR3 coding sequence is TGCAGCGCATGGGGGGGACAGTTTTCTGGAAACACCATATATTTT. Translation: CSAWGGQFSGNTIYF.

The CDR3 bases are TGCAGCGTCGTTACGGCTGGGACACTGAACACTGAAGCTTTCTTT. Protein product: CSVVTAGTLNTEAFF. The rearrangement links TRBV29-1 to TRBJ1-1; the D gene is possibly TRBD1 (6 bases). This CDR3 is 15 amino acids long. Germline CDR1 is SQVTM and CDR2 is ANQGSEA. V was trimmed by 6 bases and J by 0 bases, leaving 17 bases between them.

V gene TRBV2 combines with J gene TRBJ2-1; possibly TRBD2 for D (6 bases). The CDR3 is 13 residues long. Germline loops: CDR1 SNHLY, CDR2 FYNNEI. V lost 8 bases and J lost 9, with 17 bases in between. The CDR3 nucleotides read TGTGCCAGCGCAAAGAGTGGGAGGAGTGAGCAGTTCTTC. Encoded protein: CASAKSGRSEQFF.

The chain combines TRBV21-1 with TRBJ1-2; TRBD1 is the table's D call, not checked against the DNA. TRBV21-1 is annotated as a pseudogene. The CDR3 has 16 amino acids. The CDR3 loop is CASIAAGNGSNYGYTF. As DNA, the CDR3 is TGTGCCAGCATTGCCGCAGGGAACGGATCTAACTATGGCTACACCTTC.

This clone was seen a few times. V usage is TRBV6-6 and J usage is TRBJ2-1; D is perhaps TRBD2 (7 bases). The CDR3 covers 14 residues. Germline CDR1 and CDR2: MNHNY and SVGAGI (reference sequence). V lost 7 bases to trimming and J lost 6 bases, with 16 bases between them. This CDR3 reads CASILGGGSNEQFF. The CDR3, as DNA: TGTGCCAGCATCTTAGGGGGAGGGAGCAATGAGCAGTTCTTC.

This clone has more than one count but fewer than ten. V and J are TRBV5-1 and TRBJ2-5; perhaps TRBD2 as D (6 bases). This CDR3 comprises 16 residues. The V end lost 0 bases, the J end lost 4 bases, and 16 bases lay between the germline ends. CDR1 and CDR2 from the germline V gene are SGHRS and YFSETQ. This CDR3 reads CASSLALASALETQYF. The CDR3 nucleotides read TGCGCCAGCAGCTTGGCCCTAGCGAGTGCTTTAGAGACCCAGTACTTC.

This clone was observed a few times. J is TRBJ1-3 and V is TRBV7-9; 9 nucleotides line up with TRBD1. This CDR3 is built from 15 residues. Germline V lookup: CDR1 SEHNR, CDR2 FQNEAQ (reference sequence). V was pared by 5 bases and J by 4 bases, with 6 bases of the junction left unmatched. The CDR3 is CASSDTGTGGNTIYF. CDR3 bases: TGTGCCAGCAGCGATACCGGGACAGGGGGAAACACCATATATTTT. Full variable domain (outside the CDR3, taken from reference TRBV7-9 and TRBJ1-3): DTGVSQNPRHKITKRGQNVTFRCDPISEHNRLYWYRQTLGQGPEFLTYFQNEAQLEKSRLLSDRFSAERPKGSFSTLEIQRTEQGDSAMYLCASSDTGTGGNTIYFGEGSWLTVV.

The chain carries TRBV5-4 and TRBJ1-6; no firm D call. V was cut by 2 bases and J by 7 bases, with 16 bases left in between. The germline CDR1 and CDR2 sequences are SGHNT and YYREEE (reference sequence). The CDR3 consists of 16 residues. CDR3 sequence reads: CASSFGQPAGNSPLHF. CDR3 bases: TGTGCCAGCAGCTTTGGGCAGCCGGCGGGAAATTCACCCCTCCACTTT.

The gene calls are TRBV7-2 and TRBJ1-2; D unresolved. CDR1 and CDR2 from the germline V gene are SGHTA and FQGNSA. The CDR3 contains 11 residues. The germline V and J ends were trimmed by 9 bases and 8 bases, with 13 bases remaining between them. CDR3 sequence: CASENPTGYTF. The CDR3 region has the DNA TGTGCCAGTGAAAACCCAACCGGCTACACCTTC.

The CDR3 coding sequence is TGTGCCATCAGTGAGGACAGGGAGGGATCGAACACTGAAGCTTTCTTT. As protein: CAISEDREGSNTEAFF. The rearrangement links TRBV10-3 to TRBJ1-1, with TRBD1 matching over 7 bases. This CDR3 has 16 amino acids. The J segment lost 1 base and the V segment lost 2 bases, leaving 7 bases of the junction unmatched. Germline V lookup: CDR1 ENHRY, CDR2 SYGVKD.

This chain uses TRBV5-8 with TRBJ2-3; TRBD2 matches at 15 bases. V was clipped by 4 bases and J by 0 bases; unmatched bases: 9. Looked up from germline, CDR1 is SGHTS and CDR2 is YDEGEE. There are 19 residues in the CDR3. The CDR3 nucleotides read TGTGCCAGCAGCAACTCCGGGACTAGCGGGGGGTATAGCACAGATACGCAGTATTTT. Amino acids: CASSNSGTSGGYSTDTQYF.

The chain is built from TRBV5-1 and TRBJ1-2, with 9 bases that match TRBD1. CDR1 is SGHRS and CDR2 is YFSETQ in the germline V gene. After removal of 3 bases from V and 4 bases from J, the junction contained 7 bases not matched to a gene. The CDR3 spans 15 residues. In DNA, the CDR3 is TGCGCCAGCAGCTCCGGGACAGGGATGGCCTATGGCTACACCTTC. Its translation: CASSSGTGMAYGYTF. Combining the CDR3 with reference TRBV5-1 and TRBJ1-2 gives the whole variable domain KAGVTQTPRYLIKTRGQQVTLSCSPISGHRSVSWYQQTPGQGLQFLFEYFSETQRNKGNFPGRFSGRQFSNSRSEMNVSTLELGDSALYLCASSSGTGMAYGYTFGSGTRLTVV.

The J gene is TRBJ1-5, the V gene TRBV29-1; 7 bases align to TRBD1. Looked up from germline, CDR1 is SQVTM and CDR2 is ANQGSEA. The ends lost 4 bases at V and 5 bases at J; junction bases unmatched: 14. The CDR3 is 16 amino acids. The CDR3 DNA follows: TGCAGCGTTGTAAAGGAAAAACAGGGGTGGTATCAGCCCCAGCATTTT. This encodes CSVVKEKQGWYQPQHF.

V usage is TRBV6-4 and J usage is TRBJ2-1; 14 positions agree with TRBD2. The trim removed 3 bases at V and 6 bases at J, leaving 7 bases unmatched. Germline CDR1 is MRHNA and CDR2 is SNTAGT. The length of the CDR3 is 17 residues. This CDR3 is CASSDHLGLAGGNEQFF. The CDR3 DNA reads as TGTGCCAGCAGTGATCATCTAGGACTAGCGGGGGGCAATGAGCAGTTCTTC.

The chain carries TRBV5-4 and TRBJ2-2, with D unclear. Germline V gene lookup returns CDR1 SGHNT and CDR2 YYREEE (reference sequence). The CDR3 length is 14 residues. The germline V and J ends were trimmed by 5 bases and 0 bases, with 8 bases remaining between them. CDR3 DNA: TGTGCCAGCAGGGCAGGTGCGAACACCGGGGAGCTGTTTTTT. As protein: CASRAGANTGELFF.

This clone was picked up one time. V usage is TRBV30 and J usage is TRBJ1-2; 7 bases line up with TRBD1. Germline V CDR1 and CDR2: GTSNPN, SVGIG (reference sequence). Germline trimming cut 4 bases from V and 5 bases from J; bases unmatched to any gene: 13. The CDR3 sequence is 15 residues long. The CDR3 DNA is TGTGCCTGGATGGTAGGGGGCAGCAACGTGTATGGCTACACCTTC. It is translated as CAWMVGGSNVYGYTF. Combining the CDR3 with reference TRBV30 and TRBJ1-2 gives the whole variable domain SQTIHQWPATLVQPVGSPLSLECTVEGTSNPNLYWYRQAAGRGLQLLFYSVGIGQISSEVPQNLSASRPQDRQFILSSKKLLLSDSGFYLCAWMVGGSNVYGYTFGSGTRLTVV.

The genes are TRBV5-1 and TRBJ2-5; 8 bases agree with TRBD2. Germline trimming cut 4 bases from V and 1 base from J; bases unmatched to any gene: 6. The CDR3 sequence is 15 residues long. From germline, CDR1 is SGHRS and CDR2 YFSETQ. CDR3 protein: CASSPLAGSQETQYF. The CDR3 DNA reads TGCGCCAGCAGCCCTTTAGCGGGGAGCCAAGAGACCCAGTACTTC.

This clone occurred once. The chain recombines TRBV9 with TRBJ1-1, with a tentative D call TRBD1 (5 bases). Germline-derived CDR1 and CDR2 are SGDLS and YYNGEE. V lost 1 base to trimming and J lost 1 base, with 11 bases between them. The CDR3 is made up of 15 amino acids. CDR3 nucleotides: TGTGCCAGCAGCGTATCTGGTCAGGGGAACACTGAAGCTTTCTTT. It specifies CASSVSGQGNTEAFF.

The J gene is TRBJ2-7, the V gene TRBV11-2; no definite D call. V lost 0 bases to trimming and J lost 5 bases, with 8 bases between them. The CDR3 consists of 13 residues. Germline CDR1 is SGHAT and CDR2 is FQNNGV. In DNA, the CDR3 is TGTGCCAGCAGCTTAGATCTCAGGAACGAGCAGTACGTC. Translated: CASSLDLRNEQYV.